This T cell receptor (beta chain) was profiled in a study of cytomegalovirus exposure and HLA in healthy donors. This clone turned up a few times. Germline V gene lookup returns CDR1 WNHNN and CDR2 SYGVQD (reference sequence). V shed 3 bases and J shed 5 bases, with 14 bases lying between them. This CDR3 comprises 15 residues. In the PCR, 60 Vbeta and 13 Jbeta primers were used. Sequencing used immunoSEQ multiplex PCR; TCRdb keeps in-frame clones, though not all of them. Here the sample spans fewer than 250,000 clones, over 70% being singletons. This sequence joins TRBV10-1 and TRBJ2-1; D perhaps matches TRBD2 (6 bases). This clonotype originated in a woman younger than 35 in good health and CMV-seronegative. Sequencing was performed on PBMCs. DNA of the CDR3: TGCGCCAGCAGTGAAACCGGGACTCCGAACAATGAGCAGTTCTTC. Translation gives CASSETGTPNNEQFF.